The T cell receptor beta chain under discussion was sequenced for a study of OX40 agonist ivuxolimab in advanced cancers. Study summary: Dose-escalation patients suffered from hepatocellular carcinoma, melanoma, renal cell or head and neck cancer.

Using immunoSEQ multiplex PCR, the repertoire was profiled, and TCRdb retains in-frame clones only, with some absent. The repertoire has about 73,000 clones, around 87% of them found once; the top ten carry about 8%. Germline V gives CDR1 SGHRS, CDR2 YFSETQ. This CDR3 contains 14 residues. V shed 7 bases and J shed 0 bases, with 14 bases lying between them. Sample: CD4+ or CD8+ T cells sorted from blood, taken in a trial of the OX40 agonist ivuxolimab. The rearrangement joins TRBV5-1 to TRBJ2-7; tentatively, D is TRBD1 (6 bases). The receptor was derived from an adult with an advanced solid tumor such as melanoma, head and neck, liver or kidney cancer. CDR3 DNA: TGCGCCAGCCGGGACATCAGGAGCTCCTACGAGCAGTACTTC. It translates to CASRDIRSSYEQYF.